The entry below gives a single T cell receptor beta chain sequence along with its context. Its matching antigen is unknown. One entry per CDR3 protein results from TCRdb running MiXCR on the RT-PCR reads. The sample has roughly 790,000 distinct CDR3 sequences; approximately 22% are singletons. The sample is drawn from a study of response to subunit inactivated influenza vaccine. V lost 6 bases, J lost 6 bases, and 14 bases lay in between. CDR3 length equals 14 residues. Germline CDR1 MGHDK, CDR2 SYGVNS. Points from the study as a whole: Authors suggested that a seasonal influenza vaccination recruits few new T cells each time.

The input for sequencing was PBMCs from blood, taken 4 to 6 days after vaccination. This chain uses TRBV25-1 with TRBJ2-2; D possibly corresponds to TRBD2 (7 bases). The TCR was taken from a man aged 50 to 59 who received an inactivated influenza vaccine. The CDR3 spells CASRETGGAGELFF. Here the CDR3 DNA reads TGTGCCAGCAGAGAAACGGGGGGCGCCGGGGAGCTGTTTTTT.